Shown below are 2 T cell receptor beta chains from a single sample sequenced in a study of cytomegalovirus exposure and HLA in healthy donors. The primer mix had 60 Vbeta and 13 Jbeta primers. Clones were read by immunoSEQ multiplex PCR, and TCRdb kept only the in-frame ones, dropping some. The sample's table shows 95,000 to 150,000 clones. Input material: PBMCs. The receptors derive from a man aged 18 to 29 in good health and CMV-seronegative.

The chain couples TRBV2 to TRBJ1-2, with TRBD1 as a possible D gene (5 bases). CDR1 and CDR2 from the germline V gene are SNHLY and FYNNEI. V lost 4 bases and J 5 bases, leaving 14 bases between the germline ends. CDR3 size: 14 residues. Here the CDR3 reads CASSGEGSGYGYTF. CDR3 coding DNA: TGTGCCAGCAGTGGGGAGGGGTCGGGGTATGGCTACACCTTC. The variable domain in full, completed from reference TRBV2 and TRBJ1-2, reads EPEVTQTPSHQVTQMGQEVILRCVPISNHLYFYWYRQILGQKVEFLVSFYNNEISEKSEIFDDQFSVERPDGSNFTLKIRSTKLEDSAMYFCASSGEGSGYGYTFGSGTRLTVV.

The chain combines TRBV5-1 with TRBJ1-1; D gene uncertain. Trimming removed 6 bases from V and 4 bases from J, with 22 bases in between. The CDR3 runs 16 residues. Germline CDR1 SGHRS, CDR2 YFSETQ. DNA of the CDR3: TGCGCCAGCACCCTACTACCGGGTGGGTTCGGCACTGAAGCTTTCTTT. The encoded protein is CASTLLPGGFGTEAFF.